This is a list of T cell receptor beta chains from one sample in a study of cytomegalovirus exposure and HLA in healthy donors. The repertoire was sequenced with immunoSEQ multiplex PCR; TCRdb's copy has only in-frame clones and lacks some. The sample has about 150,000 clones, approximately 60% seen once. Sequencing input: PBMCs. These TCRs come from a human donor in good health. Both conserved end residues are part of each CDR3. Fields, in order: clone size, V gene, J gene, D gene, CDR3 DNA, CDR3 protein. A D gene is named only where the DNA matches it firmly. The size of a clone is reported for some rows only, either as once, few or many, or as a class for expanded clones.

NA,TRBV5-1,TRBJ1-2,TRBD1,TGCGCCAGCAGCTTACGGACAGGTGGCTACACCTTC,CASSLRTGGYTF
NA,TRBV18,TRBJ1-4,NA,TGTGCCAGCTCACAACTGGGAGGGAGAGAAAAACTGTTTTTT,CASSQLGGREKLFF
NA,TRBV5-1,TRBJ2-5,TRBD1,TGCGCCAGCAGCAAAGGGACAGCCCAAGAGACCCAGTACTTC,CASSKGTAQETQYF
once,TRBV19,TRBJ2-1,NA,TGTGCCAGTAGTATAGGTAGCGGAGGGGACTACAATGAGCAGTTCTTC,CASSIGSGGDYNEQFF
few,TRBV19,TRBJ1-3,TRBD1,TGTGCCAGTAGTTTGACGGGACAGTCCATCTCTGGAAACACCATATATTTT,CASSLTGQSISGNTIYF
NA,TRBV4-3,TRBJ1-1,NA,TGCGCCAGCAGCATAAGAACTAGAGCAGTAGCTTTCTTT,CASSIRTRAVAFF
NA,TRBV6-5,TRBJ2-7,TRBD1,TGTGCCAGCAGTTCCGGGACAGTTGTCCACGAGCAGTACTTC,CASSSGTVVHEQYF
once,TRBV19,TRBJ1-1,NA,TGTGCCAGTAGTATAAGGGGTGGTCTGAACACTGAAGCTTTCTTT,CASSIRGGLNTEAFF
NA,TRBV4-1,TRBJ1-2,NA,TGCGCCAGCAGCCAAGCAGGGTCCGACTATGGCTACACCTTC,CASSQAGSDYGYTF
NA,TRBV7-9,TRBJ2-3,NA,TGTGCCAGCAGCTTAGCCTCCGGTAGCACAGATACGCAGTATTTT,CASSLASGSTDTQYF
NA,TRBV29-1,TRBJ1-2,NA,TGCAGCGTTGGCCCAGGGGAAGCTAACTATGGCTACACCTTC,CSVGPGEANYGYTF
NA,TRBV19,TRBJ2-6,NA,TGTGCCAGTAGCCCCCGAGGCGGGCCTGGGGCCAACGTCCTGACTTTC,CASSPRGGPGANVLTF
NA,TRBV27,TRBJ2-7,NA,TGTGCCAGCAGCCCCCAGGAGCAGTACTTC,CASSPQEQYF
NA,TRBV29-1,TRBJ1-2,NA,TGCAGCGTTGAAGACAGGAGGGATGGCTACACCTTC,CSVEDRRDGYTF
few,TRBV5-4,TRBJ2-2,TRBD2,TGTGCCAGCAGCCCCGGGGTAGCGGGAGAGGGCGGGGAGCTGTTTTTT,CASSPGVAGEGGELFF
NA,TRBV9,TRBJ2-5,NA,TGTGCCAGCAGCGTTGGTTTGGCTTCTGGCCCACAAGAGACCCAGTACTTC,CASSVGLASGPQETQYF
NA,TRBV23-1,TRBJ2-5,TRBD2,TGCGCCAGCAGTCCGACCAGCGGGAGGGAGCAAGAGACCCAGTACTTC,CASSPTSGREQETQYF
NA,TRBV29-1,TRBJ2-7,NA,TGCAGCGTCACGGAGCCGGGCGGGGCCTCCTACGAGCAGTACTTC,CSVTEPGGASYEQYF
NA,TRBV15,TRBJ2-7,TRBD1,TGTGCCACCAGCGAGGGACCTCTGGGAAGGGGACAGTTTTACGAGCAGTACTTC,CATSEGPLGRGQFYEQYF
NA,TRBV5-1,TRBJ2-3,TRBD2,TGCGCCAGCAGCAGCGGGGTCGCAGATACGCAGTATTTT,CASSSGVADTQYF
NA,TRBV4-1,TRBJ2-7,NA,TGCGCCAGCAGCCAAGATTGGCTCAATTCCTACGAGCAGTACTTC,CASSQDWLNSYEQYF
NA,TRBV6-1,TRBJ1-3,TRBD1,TGTGCCAGCAGTTTTGACAGGGTGTCTGGAAACACCATATATTTT,CASSFDRVSGNTIYF
NA,TRBV10-1,TRBJ2-2,NA,TGCGCCAGCTCAGGAAGCACCGGGGAGCTGTTTTTT,CASSGSTGELFF
NA,TRBV10-3,TRBJ1-2,NA,TGTGCCATAAATACCCCCGGGACAACATATGGCTACACCTTC,CAINTPGTTYGYTF
few,TRBV6-1,TRBJ2-4,NA,TGTGCCAGCACGGAGGGTGGGGCCAAAAACATTCAGTACTTC,CASTEGGAKNIQYF
few,TRBV29-1,TRBJ2-1,NA,TGCAGCGTTGAAATGGTCGGTGAGCAGTTCTTC,CSVEMVGEQFF
NA,TRBV7-3,TRBJ2-1,TRBD2,TGTGCCAGCAGCCGTAGCGGGACTGACAATGAGCAGTTCTTC,CASSRSGTDNEQFF
NA,TRBV10-3,TRBJ2-5,TRBD2,TGTGCCATCAGTGGTGAGCCGCGGGAGGAGCAGTACTTC,CAISGEPREEQYF
NA,TRBV25-1,TRBJ2-1,NA,TGTGCCAGCAGTGAATATGGAGGGAGCGACAATGAGCAGTTCTTC,CASSEYGGSDNEQFF
NA,TRBV5-4,TRBJ1-5,NA,TGTGCCAGCAGCCGTGGAGGCAATCAGCCCCAGCATTTT,CASSRGGNQPQHF
few,TRBV25-1,TRBJ2-3,TRBD2,TGTGCCAGCAGTGTGCATGGGCTAGCGGGAGTTCCAGATACGCAGTATTTT,CASSVHGLAGVPDTQYF
NA,TRBV27,TRBJ2-1,NA,TGTGCCAGCAGTTACTCCTCCGGGACACCGTTCTTC,CASSYSSGTPFF
few,TRBV19,TRBJ2-7,TRBD1,TGTGCCAGTAGTAACCCCGGACAGGTGGGTTCCTACGAGCAGTACTTC,CASSNPGQVGSYEQYF
NA,TRBV27,TRBJ2-7,TRBD2,TGTGCCAGCAGGACCGGGACTAGCGGGAGTCGCGTCTCCGAGCAGTACTTC,CASRTGTSGSRVSEQYF
once,TRBV19,TRBJ2-7,NA,TGTGCCAGTAGTGCCGGGTTCTCCTACGAGCAGTACTTC,CASSAGFSYEQYF